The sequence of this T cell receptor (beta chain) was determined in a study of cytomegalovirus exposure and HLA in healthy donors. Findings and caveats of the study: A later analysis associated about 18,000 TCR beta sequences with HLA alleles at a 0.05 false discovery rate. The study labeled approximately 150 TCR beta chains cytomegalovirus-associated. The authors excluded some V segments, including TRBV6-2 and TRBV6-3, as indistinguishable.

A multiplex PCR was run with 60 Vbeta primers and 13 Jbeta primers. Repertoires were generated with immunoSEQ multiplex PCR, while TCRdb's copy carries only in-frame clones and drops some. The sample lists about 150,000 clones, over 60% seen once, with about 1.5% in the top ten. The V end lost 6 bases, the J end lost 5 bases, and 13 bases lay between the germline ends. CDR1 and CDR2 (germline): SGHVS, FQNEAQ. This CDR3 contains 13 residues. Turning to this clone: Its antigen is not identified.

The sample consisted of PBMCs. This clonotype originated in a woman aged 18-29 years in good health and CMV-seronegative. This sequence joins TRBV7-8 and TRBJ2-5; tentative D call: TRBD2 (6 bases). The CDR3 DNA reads TGTGCCAGCAGTAGAGGAGGGAGGGAGACCCAGTACTTC. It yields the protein CASSRGGRETQYF.